The rows below give T cell receptor beta chains drawn from one sample of a study of blood T cell repertoires in COVID-19. The table came from immunoSEQ multiplex PCR; TCRdb's copy has only in-frame clones and leaves some out. The table shows under 300,000 clones, with 89% occurring only once. The sample consisted of PBMCs or T cells enriched from blood (not recorded which). The receptors derive from a woman aged 40 to 50 who had recovered from COVID-19. Each CDR3 is given with its conserved first and last residue. D genes are given only for firm matches. Expanded clones get a size class; other rows say once, few or many, or leave the size out.

j_call clone_size d_call v_call cdr3_nt cdr3_aa
TRBJ1-5 few TRBD1 TRBV5-6 TGTGCCAGCAGCGGGCGGCAGGGGGAGGAACCCCAGCATTTT CASSGRQGEEPQHF
TRBJ2-1 once NA TRBV9 TGTGCCAGCAGCGTAAGGTCAGAAGCGGGTGAGCAGTTCTTC CASSVRSEAGEQFF
TRBJ2-1 NA TRBD2 TRBV11-3 TGTGCCAGCAGCTTAGAGGCGGGGGGCGGGACCTATGAGCAGTTCTTC CASSLEAGGGTYEQFF
TRBJ1-2 NA TRBD1 TRBV5-5 TGTGCCAGCAGCGGAAGACAGGGGGGCGTTTCTGGCTACACCTTC CASSGRQGGVSGYTF
TRBJ1-6 NA TRBD1 TRBV7-2 TGTGCCAGCAGCCCTATCGACAGGGACCGGGCACCCCTCCACTTT CASSPIDRDRAPLHF
TRBJ1-4 NA TRBD1 TRBV18 TGTGCCAGCTCAGATCGGGACAGTTCCACTAATGAAAAACTGTTTTTT CASSDRDSSTNEKLFF
TRBJ1-2 NA NA TRBV30 TGTGCCTGGAGAGCTCGGTCAGGGTCTAGACTGAACTATGGCTACACCTTC CAWRARSGSRLNYGYTF
TRBJ1-4 NA NA TRBV7-8 TGTGCCAGCAGCCCGCGGGACGGGATGAATGAAAAACTGTTTTTT CASSPRDGMNEKLFF
TRBJ1-5 NA TRBD1 TRBV7-2 TGTGCCAGCAGCCCAAGAAGGACAGGGGTCAATCAGCCCCAGCATTTT CASSPRRTGVNQPQHF
TRBJ2-5 once NA TRBV7-8 TGTGCCAGCAGCCCTGCGGGGCCATTTAACTTC CASSPAGPFNF
TRBJ1-5 NA TRBD1 TRBV10-3 TGTGCCATCAGTGGGGTGGACAGGGGGGCCCAGCCCCAGCATTTT CAISGVDRGAQPQHF
TRBJ1-1 NA NA TRBV30 TGTGCCTGGAGTCGAATGGGGAGCGGCACTGAAGCTTTCTTT CAWSRMGSGTEAFF
TRBJ1-6 NA NA TRBV2 TGTGCCAGCAGTCTGCAGGGCTCCAATTCACCCCTCCACTTT CASSLQGSNSPLHF
TRBJ1-2 NA TRBD1 TRBV2 TGTGCCAGCAGTCTCGAGACAGGGCCAAGGCGTGGCTACACCTTC CASSLETGPRRGYTF
TRBJ2-4 once TRBD2 TRBV4-1 TGCGCCAGCAGCCCAGGGCTGGCGGGGGGTTTAGGCAAAAACATTCAGTACTTC CASSPGLAGGLGKNIQYF
TRBJ2-7 NA TRBD2 TRBV18 TGTGCCAGCTCACCACCGGGACTAGCGGGAGGAACTTCCTACGAGCAGTACTTC CASSPPGLAGGTSYEQYF
TRBJ1-5 NA NA TRBV30 TGTGCCTGTGGGCCGGGCAATCAGCCCCAGCATTTT CACGPGNQPQHF
TRBJ1-2 NA TRBD1 TRBV11-3 TGTGCCAGCAGCCTTACAGGGGGCAGAGGCTACACCTTC CASSLTGGRGYTF
TRBJ1-1 NA TRBD1 TRBV7-8 TGTGCCAGCAGCGCTTACCGGGACAGCCGTCGAACTGAAGCTTTCTTT CASSAYRDSRRTEAFF
TRBJ1-4 NA NA TRBV5-1 TGCGCCAGCGCCGACGGGTTTGGTGAAAAACTGTTTTTT CASADGFGEKLFF
TRBJ1-2 NA NA TRBV30 TGTGCCTGGTACAGCTATGGCTACACCTTC CAWYSYGYTF
TRBJ1-1 NA NA TRBV6-5 TGTGCCAGCAGGCAACAGGGTGGCACTGAAGCTTTCTTT CASRQQGGTEAFF
TRBJ2-3 NA NA TRBV4-2 TGTGCCAGCAGCCAAGACCCAAACACAGATACGCAGTATTTT CASSQDPNTDTQYF
TRBJ1-4 NA TRBD1 TRBV7-9 TGTGCCAGCAGCTCACAGGGGGCTAATGAAAAACTGTTTTTT CASSSQGANEKLFF
TRBJ2-5 NA TRBD1 TRBV19 TGTGCCAGTAGTATACCCGGGACAGTACAAGAGACCCAGTACTTC CASSIPGTVQETQYF
TRBJ1-2 NA NA TRBV12-3/TRBV12-4 TGTGCCAGCAGCCCGGGTAGTGGCTACACCTTC CASSPGSGYTF
TRBJ1-1 NA NA TRBV24-1 TGTGCCACCAGTCCCACAGGGACCAACACTGAAGCTTTCTTT CATSPTGTNTEAFF
TRBJ1-5 NA NA TRBV5-3 TGTGCCAGAAGCTTGGTAGATCAGCCCCAGCATTTT CARSLVDQPQHF
TRBJ2-1 NA TRBD1 TRBV11-1 TGTGCCAGCAGCTCCCCCGGACAGGGGGGGTTTGTGCAGTTCTTC CASSSPGQGGFVQFF
TRBJ1-1 NA NA TRBV5-1 TGCGCCAGCAGCCCCAACGAGTGGAGGGCCGGGGCTGAAGCTTTCTTT CASSPNEWRAGAEAFF